The clone carrying this T cell receptor (beta chain) was seen ten or more times. The CDR3 totals 13 residues. Germline CDR1 and CDR2: MNHNY and SVGAGI (reference sequence). J gave up 7 bases and V 10 bases, and 12 bases lay outside the gene matches. TCRdb reanalysed the RT-PCR reads using MiXCR and keeps one entry per CDR3 protein. The data contain 550,000 to 750,000 distinct CDR3 sequences, over 12% of them singletons. The source of this sequence is a female donor in good health, serving as a healthy control. The sequenced sample was memory CD4+ T cells from blood. The chain has TRBV6-6 and TRBJ2-7; 8 bases align to TRBD2. CDR3 loop: CATRPGGGQEQYF. In DNA form, the CDR3 reads TGTGCCACCCGTCCGGGGGGGGGTCAAGAGCAGTACTTC.